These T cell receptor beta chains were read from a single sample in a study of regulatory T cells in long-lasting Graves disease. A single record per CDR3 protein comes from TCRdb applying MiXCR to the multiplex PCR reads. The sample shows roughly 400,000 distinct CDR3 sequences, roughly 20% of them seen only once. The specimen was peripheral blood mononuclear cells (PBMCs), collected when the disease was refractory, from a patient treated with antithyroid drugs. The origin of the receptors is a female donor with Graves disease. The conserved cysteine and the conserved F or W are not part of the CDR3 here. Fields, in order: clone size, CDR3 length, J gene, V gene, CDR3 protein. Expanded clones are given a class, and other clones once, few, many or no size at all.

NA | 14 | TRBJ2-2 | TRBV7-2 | ASSILTGTNTGELF
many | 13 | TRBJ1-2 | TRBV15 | ATSAWDGQVYGYT
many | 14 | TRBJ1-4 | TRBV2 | ASSFSDALEHEKLF
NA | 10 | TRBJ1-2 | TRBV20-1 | SARTGGGGYT
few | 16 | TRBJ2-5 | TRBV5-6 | ASSLAGGHSFAQETQY
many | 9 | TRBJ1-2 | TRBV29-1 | SVSSDYGYT
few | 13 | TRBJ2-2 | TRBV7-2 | AGSIQGGNTGELF
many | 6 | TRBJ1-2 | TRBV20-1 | SADGYT
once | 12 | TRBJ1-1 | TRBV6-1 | ASSPHGGLAEAF
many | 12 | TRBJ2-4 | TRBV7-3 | ASSRTGGGDIQY
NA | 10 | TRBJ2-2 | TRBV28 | ASSFVTGELF
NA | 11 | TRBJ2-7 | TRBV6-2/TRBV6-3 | ASSPPPWSEQY
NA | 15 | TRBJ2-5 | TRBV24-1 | ATSDPGQGVTQETQY
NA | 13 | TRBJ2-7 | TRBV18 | ASSPGSGTTYEQY
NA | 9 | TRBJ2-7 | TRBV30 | ASGWSYEQY
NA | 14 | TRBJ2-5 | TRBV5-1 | ASSITGTGVGETQY
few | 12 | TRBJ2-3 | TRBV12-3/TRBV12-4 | ASSHRGPLHTQY
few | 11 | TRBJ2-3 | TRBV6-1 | ASTPGVSDTQY
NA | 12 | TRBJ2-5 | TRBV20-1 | SARDWGGQETQY
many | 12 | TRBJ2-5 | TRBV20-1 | SGGASGSLKTQY
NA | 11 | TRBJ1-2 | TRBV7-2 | ASSGDRHYGYT
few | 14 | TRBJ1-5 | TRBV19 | ASSRTETYSNQPQH
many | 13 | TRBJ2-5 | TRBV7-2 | ASSSSGRREETQY
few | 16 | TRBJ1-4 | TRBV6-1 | ASLGWGATHPTNEKLF
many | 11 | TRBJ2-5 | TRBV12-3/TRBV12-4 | ASSPGTDETQY
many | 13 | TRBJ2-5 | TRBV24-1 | ATSDGQGTQETQY
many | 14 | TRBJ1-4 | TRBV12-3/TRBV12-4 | ASSPGVQGLNEKLF
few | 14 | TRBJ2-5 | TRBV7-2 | ASSAQLAGGSETQY
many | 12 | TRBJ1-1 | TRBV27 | ASSLGPPNTEAF
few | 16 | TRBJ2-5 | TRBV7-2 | ASSLELGASVAQETQY
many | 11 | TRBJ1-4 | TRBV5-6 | ASSYETNEKLF
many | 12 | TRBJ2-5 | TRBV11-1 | ASSYDSLQETQY
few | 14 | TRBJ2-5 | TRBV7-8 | ASSARRDRAEETQY
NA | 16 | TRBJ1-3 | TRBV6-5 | ASSYYGAGGTPGNTIY
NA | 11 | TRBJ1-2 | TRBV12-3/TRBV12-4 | ASSTRPNYGYT
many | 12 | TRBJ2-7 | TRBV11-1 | ASSLVGGVVEQY
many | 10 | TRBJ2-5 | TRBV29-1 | SFGEPQETQY
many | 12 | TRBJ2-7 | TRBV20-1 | SALTSGVGFEQY
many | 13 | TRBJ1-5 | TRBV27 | ASRPTGFIGQPQH
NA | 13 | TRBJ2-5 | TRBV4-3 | ASSQDLYGVRTQY
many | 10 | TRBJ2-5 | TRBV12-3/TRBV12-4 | ASSRHVETQY
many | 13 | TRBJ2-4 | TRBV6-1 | ASSVLAGGKNIQY
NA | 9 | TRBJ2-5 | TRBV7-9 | ASSLTGTQS
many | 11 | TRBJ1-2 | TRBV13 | ASSQTGYYGYT
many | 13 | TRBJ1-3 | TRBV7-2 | ASSLGTASGNTIY
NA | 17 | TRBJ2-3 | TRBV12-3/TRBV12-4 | ASSFPEKGRGEDTDTQY
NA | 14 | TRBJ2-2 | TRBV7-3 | ASSLAPGWGTGELF
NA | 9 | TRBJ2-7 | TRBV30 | AWKLAGEQY
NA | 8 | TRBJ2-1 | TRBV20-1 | SAAPGPQF
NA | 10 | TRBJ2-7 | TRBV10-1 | ASSDTGGEQY
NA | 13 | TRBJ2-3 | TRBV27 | ASSLSPTGWDTQY
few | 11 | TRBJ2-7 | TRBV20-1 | SVDSPGLAEQY
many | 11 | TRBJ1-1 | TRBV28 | ASSSGQGFEAF